This paragraph covers one T cell receptor (beta chain) sequence. Its antigen is as yet unknown. The ends lost 1 base at V and 3 bases at J; junction bases unmatched: 6. There are 16 residues in the CDR3. Germline CDR1 SEHNR, CDR2 FQNEAQ (reference sequence). This record belongs to a study of vaccination and CD4 T cells after COVID-19. Study-wide context: The post-COVID sampling time was a median about 95 days after diagnosis, ranging from 35 to 161. The cells in question were stimulated using overlapping spike peptides derived from SARS-CoV-2, HCoV-NL63, HCoV-OC43 and HCoV-229E.

Cultured CD4+ T-cell DNA underwent Oncomine TCR Beta short-read sequencing. Each CDR3 protein gets one entry after TCRdb re-called the PCR reads with MiXCR. The sample includes a few thousand distinct CDR3 sequences, 25% to 30% of them seen just once. Treatment indicated: approximately 11-day PBMC culture with coronavirus spike peptide pools or control peptides (ViraFEST assay). This chain joins TRBV7-9 and TRBJ1-1, with 9 nucleotides matching TRBD1. The material sequenced was CD4+ T cells from blood, cultured in vitro, taken after SARS-CoV-2 vaccination. This TCR came from a human donor who had recovered from COVID-19. CDR3 in DNA: TGTGCCAGCAGCTTAGTAACAGGGGGCAGTTACACTGAAGCTTTCTTT. Translating gives CASSLVTGGSYTEAFF.